These 27 T cell receptor beta chains were sequenced from one sample in a study of liver allograft versus peripheral blood T cells. Study at large: Recipients' peripheral blood served as the comparator for T cell receptor repertoires in transplanted livers.

TCRdb re-called the reads through MiXCR, storing one row per CDR3 protein. Among approximately 12,000 distinct CDR3 sequences, 20% to 25% were seen once, and the ten largest hold 1.5% to 2%. Receptors were obtained from a human patient who had a liver transplant. T cells may partly derive from the graft donor.

This clonotype occurred a few times. V and J are TRBV5-4 and TRBJ1-1, with D tentatively TRBD1 (6 bases). CDR3 length equals 14 residues. Germline V lookup: CDR1 SGHNT, CDR2 YYREEE (reference sequence). Deletions cut 1 base from V and 6 bases from J, with 13 bases between. This CDR3 is CASSLTGYIAEAFF. The CDR3 DNA follows: TGTGCCAGCAGCTTGACAGGGTATATAGCTGAAGCTTTCTTT.

This clonotype showed up just a few times. The CDR3 sequence is CASSTVGAPNPYEQYF. The CDR3 bases are TGTGCCAGCTCCACCGTTGGGGCCCCAAACCCCTACGAGCAGTACTTC. The rearrangement uses TRBV18 and TRBJ2-7, with a tentative D call TRBD1 (5 bases). The CDR3 consists of 16 residues. Trimming cost V 6 bases and J 2 bases, with 20 bases left between them. CDR1 and CDR2 from the germline V gene are KGHSH and LQKENI.

By sample share, this clonotype is medium-sized. The gene calls are TRBV6-6 and TRBJ1-1; 8 bases agree with TRBD1. The V segment lost 6 bases and the J segment 4 bases; nucleotides outside the gene matches: 10. From germline, CDR1 is MNHNY and CDR2 SVGAGI (reference sequence). This CDR3 region has 15 residues. The CDR3: CASRSTGAQGTEAFF. Written as DNA, the CDR3 is TGTGCCAGCAGGTCGACAGGGGCTCAGGGCACTGAAGCTTTCTTT.

This clonotype occurred a few times. The chain uses TRBV18 and TRBJ2-5, with a tentative D call TRBD1 (6 bases). The germline V gene encodes CDR1 KGHSH and CDR2 LQKENI. The CDR3 is 16 residues long. V was shortened by 1 base and J by 1 base, with 13 bases between the two germline ends. The CDR3 protein is CASSPRVGQTQETQYF. As DNA, the CDR3 is TGTGCCAGCTCACCACGGGTCGGACAGACCCAAGAGACCCAGTACTTC.

This clonotype has more than one count but fewer than ten. The J gene is TRBJ2-6, the V gene TRBV19, with TRBD1 identical over 10 bases. The CDR3 sequence is 18 residues long. Germline lookup yields CDR1 LNHDA and CDR2 SQIVND (reference sequence). J lost 0 bases, V lost 5 bases, and 7 bases had no gene match. The CDR3 coding sequence is TGTGCCAGTAGTTATGGGACAGGGGTCCCCTCTGGGGCCAACGTCCTGACTTTC. It yields the protein CASSYGTGVPSGANVLTF.

J is TRBJ2-7 and V is TRBV20-1; TRBD2 might be the D (6 bases). Trimming took 5 bases from V and 0 from J, leaving 17 bases between them. The germline V gene encodes CDR1 DFQATT and CDR2 SNEGSKA (reference sequence). This CDR3 region has 15 residues. The CDR3: CSALHPRTNSYEQYF. For the CDR3, the DNA is TGCAGTGCTCTACACCCCAGGACTAACTCCTACGAGCAGTACTTC.

This chain connects TRBV4-1 to TRBJ1-2; 11 bases are a match to TRBD1. Germline V lookup: CDR1 MGHRA, CDR2 YSYEKL. J gave up 8 bases and V 4 bases, and 6 bases lay outside the gene matches. The CDR3 spans 14 residues. The CDR3 DNA sequence: TGCGCCAGCAGCCCGGACAGGGGGCAGGGAGGCTACACCTTC. Amino acid sequence: CASSPDRGQGGYTF.

This clonotype was seen only a few times. This rearrangement joins TRBV19 to TRBJ2-7; maybe TRBD1 (6 bases). V shed 4 bases and J shed 0 bases, with 16 bases lying between them. CDR3 size: 16 residues. The V gene's germline CDR1 is LNHDA and CDR2 SQIVND (reference sequence). CDR3 sequence (DNA): TGTGCCAGTAGTACCGAACAGGGCTGGAGCTCCTACGAGCAGTACTTC. Amino acid sequence: CASSTEQGWSSYEQYF.

The V call is TRBV6-6, the J call TRBJ2-1, with D possibly TRBD2 on 6 matching bases. The germline CDR1 and CDR2 sequences are MNHNY and SVGAGI (reference sequence). The CDR3 consists of 17 residues. V was cut by 7 bases and J by 5 bases, with 24 bases left in between. Written as DNA, the CDR3 is TGTGCCAGCAAGTCCCCGCTGGGACTCCAAATTCACAATGAGCAGTTCTTC. Residues: CASKSPLGLQIHNEQFF.

CDR3 nucleotide sequence: TGTGCCTGGAGCCCAGGGCAAGAGACCCAGTACTTC. Residues: CAWSPGQETQYF. The chain couples TRBV30 to TRBJ2-5; possible D gene TRBD1, 5 bases. Trimming cost V 3 bases and J 2 bases, with 7 bases left between them. This CDR3 comprises 12 residues. The germline V gene has CDR1 GTSNPN and CDR2 SVGIG (reference sequence).

This chain uses TRBV12-3 or TRBV12-4 with TRBJ1-1; 8 nucleotides line up with TRBD1. V lost 6 bases to trimming and J lost 0 bases; unmatched junction nucleotides: 12. CDR3 length equals 17 residues. CDR3: CASSSFGTGYMNTEAFF. CDR3 bases: TGTGCCAGCAGCTCCTTCGGGACAGGTTACATGAACACTGAAGCTTTCTTT.

By share, this clonotype counts as medium-sized. The J gene is TRBJ1-6, the V gene TRBV6-1; weak D call: TRBD1 (6 bases). Germline V gives CDR1 MNHNS, CDR2 SASEGT. The CDR3 spans 16 residues. Deletions cut 2 bases from V and 4 bases from J, with 12 bases between. The CDR3 loop reads CASSERTEIYNSPLHF. In DNA form, the CDR3 reads TGTGCCAGCAGTGAACGGACAGAAATATATAATTCACCCCTCCACTTT.

The J gene is TRBJ2-7, the V gene TRBV7-9; D gene uncertain. The CDR3 has 11 amino acids. Germline CDR1 and CDR2: SEHNR and FQNEAQ (reference sequence). V was clipped by 4 bases and J by 3 bases, with 4 bases between them. CDR3 DNA: TGTGCCAGCAGCTCGGACTACGAGCAGTACTTC. As protein: CASSSDYEQYF.

This rearrangement joins TRBV6-1 to TRBJ2-7, with D perhaps matching TRBD1 (6 bases). The better agreement between TRBJ2-1 and the DNA end casts doubt on the J call. The germline gives CDR1 MNHNS, CDR2 SASEGT. The CDR3 loop spans 13 amino acids. CDR3 sequence reads: CASVRSTGFEQFF. CDR3 nucleotide sequence: TGTGCCAGCGTCCGCTCCACAGGGTTCGAGCAGTTCTTC.

By frequency in the sample, this clonotype is medium-sized (0.01 to 0.1%). The V and J genes are TRBV19 and TRBJ1-1; possibly TRBD1 for D (5 bases). Germline V lookup: CDR1 LNHDA, CDR2 SQIVND (reference sequence). V gave up 2 bases and J gave up 1 base, with 11 bases separating them. This CDR3 contains 15 residues. This CDR3 is CASSIISGRNTEAFF. The CDR3 region has the DNA TGTGCCAGTAGTATAATTTCAGGGAGGAACACTGAAGCTTTCTTT.

This clonotype has only a few counts. The J gene is TRBJ1-2, the V gene TRBV27, with D perhaps TRBD1 (6 bases). The V and J ends lost 2 bases and 4 bases respectively, with 11 bases between them. The length of the CDR3 is 14 residues. Germline CDR1 reads MNHEY; CDR2 reads SMNVEV (reference sequence). The chain's CDR3 is CASSLGLQGYGYTF. The DNA of the CDR3 is TGTGCCAGCAGTTTAGGTTTACAGGGCTATGGCTACACCTTC.

CDR3 region: CAWSVNGGGTF. CDR3 in DNA: TGTGCCTGGAGTGTAAACGGAGGAGGCACCTTC. V usage is TRBV30 and J usage is TRBJ1-2; D not resolved. V shed 0 bases and J shed 13 bases, with 12 bases lying between them. Germline-derived CDR1 and CDR2 are GTSNPN and SVGIG (reference sequence). The CDR3 is 11 amino acids.

This clonotype is medium-sized by share. The chain recombines TRBV29-1 with TRBJ1-4; a weak D match, TRBD1 (5 bases). Germline V gene lookup returns CDR1 SQVTM and CDR2 ANQGSEA. The V end was cut by 4 bases, the J end by 8 bases, with 11 bases between. This CDR3 spans 12 amino acids. The CDR3, as DNA: TGCAGCGTTGGATCGGGACCAGAAAAACTGTTTTTT. Protein sequence: CSVGSGPEKLFF.

In this sample, this clonotype is medium-sized. CDR3 DNA sequence: TGTGCCAGCTCACCAAAGACCGGAGGTGACTATGGCTACACCTTC. Translating it yields CASSPKTGGDYGYTF. This chain connects TRBV18 to TRBJ1-2; D ambiguous. Per the germline V gene, CDR1 is KGHSH and CDR2 is LQKENI. This CDR3 region has 15 residues. Trimming took off 2 bases at V and 3 bases at J, with 13 bases between the two ends.

In its sample, this clonotype is medium-sized (0.01 to 0.1%). The rearrangement joins TRBV6-1 to TRBJ1-2, with D possibly being TRBD1 (5 bases). CDR3 length: 15 residues. In germline, CDR1 is MNHNS, CDR2 SASEGT. V dropped 4 bases and J dropped 2 bases, with 14 bases sitting between them. Here the CDR3 DNA reads TGTGCCAGCAGTGCCACCTCCGCAGGGAACTATGGCTACACCTTC. This encodes CASSATSAGNYGYTF.

This clonotype is labeled as medium-sized. The genes are TRBV6-2 or TRBV6-3 and TRBJ1-5; the D is unclear. Looked up from germline, CDR1 is MNHEY and CDR2 is SVGEGT. Trimming left V 5 bases short and J 7 bases short, with 15 bases between. The length of the CDR3 is 14 residues. The CDR3 DNA is TGTGCCAGCAGTGGACGGACTCCTTCCCAGCCCCAGCATTTT. Translation gives CASSGRTPSQPQHF.

This sequence joins TRBV27 and TRBJ1-5; 9 bases fit TRBD1. V dropped 8 bases and J dropped 4; count of bases not matched to a gene: 3. The germline V gene encodes CDR1 MNHEY and CDR2 SMNVEV (reference sequence). CDR3 length: 13 residues. CDR3 DNA sequence: TGTGCCAGCCGGACAGGGGATAATCAGCCCCAGCATTTT. The encoded protein is CASRTGDNQPQHF.

The gene calls are TRBV7-3 and TRBJ1-2; D is possibly TRBD1 (6 bases). Germline V CDR1 and CDR2: SGHTA, FQGTGA. The CDR3 consists of 14 residues. Trimming removed 2 bases from V and 5 bases from J, with 12 bases in between. CDR3 nucleotides: TGTGCCAGCAGCTTAGGGACACGTGATTATGGCTACACCTTC. Translating it yields CASSLGTRDYGYTF.

The rearrangement uses TRBV6-1 and TRBJ1-2; 9 bases are shared with TRBD1. Germline V gene lookup returns CDR1 MNHNS and CDR2 SASEGT. This CDR3 spans 13 amino acids. The trim removed 2 bases at V and 6 bases at J, leaving 1 base unmatched. CDR3 nucleotides: TGTGCCAGCAGTGAACGGACAGGGGATGGCTACACCTTC. Its protein product is CASSERTGDGYTF.

CDR3: CASSLDRGATNYGYTF. The CDR3 bases are TGTGCCAGCAGCCTCGACAGGGGCGCTACTAACTATGGCTACACCTTC. This chain joins TRBV6-5 and TRBJ1-2; 8 nucleotides align to TRBD1. V lost 6 bases to trimming and J lost 0 bases; unmatched junction nucleotides: 9. The CDR3 spans 16 residues. Germline CDR1 reads MNHEY; CDR2 reads SVGAGI.

About this clonotype itself: This may be a read error: a much more frequent sequence differs by one nucleotide. The V and J genes are TRBV19 and TRBJ1-2, with D unclear. Germline assignment: CDR1 LNHDA and CDR2 SQIVND (reference sequence). CDR3 size: 13 residues. CDR3 in DNA: TGTGCCAATAGTATAGCGGGGAACTATGGCTACACCTTC. This gives the protein CANSIAGNYGYTF. Using reference TRBV19 and TRBJ1-2 for the parts outside the CDR3, the full variable domain is DGGITQSPKYLFRKEGQNVTLSCEQNLNHDAMYWYRQDPGQGLRLIYYSQIVNDFQKGDIAEGYSVSREKKESFPLTVTSAQKNPTAFYLCANSIAGNYGYTFGSGTRLTVV.

This clonotype is deemed medium-sized. CDR3 sequence: CATSEEGDYYYEQYF. The CDR3 coding sequence is TGTGCCACCAGTGAGGAGGGTGACTATTACTACGAGCAGTACTTC. This chain joins TRBV24-1 and TRBJ2-7; a possible D gene is TRBD2 (6 bases). With 4 bases removed from V and 3 bases from J, the gap between germline ends came to 15 bases. Germline V gene lookup returns CDR1 KGHDR and CDR2 SFDVKD. The length of the CDR3 is 15 residues.